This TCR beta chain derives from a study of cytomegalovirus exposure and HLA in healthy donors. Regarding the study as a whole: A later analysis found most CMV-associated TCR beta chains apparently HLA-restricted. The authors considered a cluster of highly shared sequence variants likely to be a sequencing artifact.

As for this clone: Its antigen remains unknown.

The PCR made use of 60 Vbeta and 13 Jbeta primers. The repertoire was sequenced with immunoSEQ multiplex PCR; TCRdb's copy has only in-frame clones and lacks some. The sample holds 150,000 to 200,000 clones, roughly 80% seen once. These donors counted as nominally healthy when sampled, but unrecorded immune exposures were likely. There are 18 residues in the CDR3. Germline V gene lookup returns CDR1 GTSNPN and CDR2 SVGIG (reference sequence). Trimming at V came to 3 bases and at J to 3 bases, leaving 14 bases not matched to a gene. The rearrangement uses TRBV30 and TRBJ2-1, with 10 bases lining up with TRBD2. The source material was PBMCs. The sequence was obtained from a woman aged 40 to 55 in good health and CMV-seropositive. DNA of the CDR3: TGTGCCTGGAGCAACTATCTAGCGGGAGCCAGCAACTACAATGAGCAGTTCTTC. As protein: CAWSNYLAGASNYNEQFF.